The 17 T cell receptor beta chains given below trace back to one sample, sequenced in a study of T cells after yellow fever vaccination. Each CDR3 protein gets one entry after TCRdb re-called the 5' RACE reads with MiXCR. In the table there are 100,000 to 150,000 distinct CDR3 sequences, 8.9% of which are singletons. Sequenced material: CD8+ T cells sorted from PBMCs, taken on the day of the yellow fever booster vaccination. Every receptor here comes from a man aged 18 to 30 who received the YFV17D yellow fever vaccine.

This chain joins TRBV5-1 and TRBJ2-3; TRBD1 aligns across 9 bases. Germline V CDR1 and CDR2: SGHRS, YFSETQ. CDR3 size: 15 residues. V was clipped by 7 bases and J by 4 bases; unmatched bases: 10. The chain's CDR3 is CASHLEQGAADTQYF. CDR3 sequence (DNA): TGCGCCAGCCACCTCGAACAGGGGGCTGCAGATACGCAGTATTTT. The complete variable domain, with remaining parts taken from reference TRBV5-1 and TRBJ2-3, reads KAGVTQTPRYLIKTRGQQVTLSCSPISGHRSVSWYQQTPGQGLQFLFEYFSETQRNKGNFPGRFSGRQFSNSRSEMNVSTLELGDSALYLCASHLEQGAADTQYFGPGTRLTVL.

This clonotype was detected only a few times. The chain uses TRBV6-2 or TRBV6-3 and TRBJ1-1; no clear D gene. The CDR3 contains 14 residues. V was cut by 0 bases and J by 4 bases, with 9 bases left in between. Per germline, CDR1 MNHEY and CDR2 SVGEGT. The chain's CDR3 is CASSYSNGPTEAFF. CDR3 coding DNA: TGTGCCAGCAGTTACTCGAACGGGCCCACTGAAGCTTTCTTT.

This clonotype was seen at least ten times. The chain joins TRBV30 to TRBJ2-1; D is possibly TRBD2 (6 bases). Trimming removed 2 bases at V and 6 bases at J, with 11 bases between. The CDR3 covers 13 residues. Germline assignment: CDR1 GTSNPN and CDR2 SVGIG (reference sequence). The CDR3 region has the DNA TGTGCCTGGAGTCACGGGGACTTCAATGAGCAGTTCTTC. It specifies CAWSHGDFNEQFF.

This clonotype showed up just a few times. The V call is TRBV12-5, the J call TRBJ2-7; 7 nucleotides match TRBD1. The CDR3 loop spans 14 amino acids. V shed 6 bases, J shed 0 bases, and the junction held 5 bases outside the gene matches. The germline gives CDR1 LGHNT, CDR2 FRNRAP. The CDR3 bases are TGTGCTAGTGGCCCGGGACAGAGCTCCTACGAGCAGTACTTC. This sequence encodes CASGPGQSSYEQYF.

The table lists this clonotype with a few counts. J is TRBJ1-1 and V is TRBV7-9; D is perhaps TRBD1 (5 bases). The CDR3 runs 17 residues. The ends were cut back, 8 bases at V and 0 bases at J, with 22 bases in the middle. Germline CDR1 reads SEHNR; CDR2 reads FQNEAQ (reference sequence). CDR3 sequence: CASLTQGRSKLNTEAFF. For the CDR3, the DNA is TGTGCCAGCCTGACGCAGGGACGCAGTAAATTGAACACTGAAGCTTTCTTT.

J is TRBJ2-1 and V is TRBV7-9; D may be TRBD1 (6 bases). CDR3 size: 12 residues. Deletions cut 7 bases from V and 10 bases from J, with 14 bases between. CDR1 and CDR2 (germline): SEHNR, FQNEAQ (reference sequence). The CDR3 region is CASTLTGTEQFF. The CDR3 DNA reads as TGTGCCAGCACATTGACCGGGACAGAGCAGTTCTTC.

V is TRBV6-2 or TRBV6-3 and J is TRBJ1-1; maybe TRBD1 (5 bases). Germline V gene data show CDR1 as MNHEY and CDR2 as SVGEGT. Deletions cut 7 bases from V and 4 bases from J, with 13 bases between. The CDR3 has 13 residues. CDR3 sequence reads: CASTMGVTTEAFF. CDR3 in DNA: TGTGCCAGCACCATGGGGGTAACCACTGAAGCTTTCTTT.

CDR3 region: CASSRTPSLMNTEAFF. In DNA form, the CDR3 reads TGTGCCAGCAGCCGGACACCAAGTCTGATGAACACTGAAGCTTTCTTT. The chain combines TRBV7-6 with TRBJ1-1; possible D gene TRBD1, 5 bases. Germline values: CDR1 SGHVS, CDR2 FNYEAQ. The CDR3 extends over 16 amino acids. V was pared by 5 bases and J by 0 bases, with 16 bases between. Full variable domain (missing parts from reference TRBV7-6 and TRBJ1-1): GAGVSQSPRYKVTKRGQDVALRCDPISGHVSLYWYRQALGQGPEFLTYFNYEAQQDKSGLPNDRFSAERPEGSISTLTIQRTEQRDSAMYRCASSRTPSLMNTEAFFGQGTRLTVV.

The chain recombines TRBV27 with TRBJ2-2; D ambiguous. This CDR3 is 15 amino acids long. Germline loops: CDR1 MNHEY, CDR2 SMNVEV (reference sequence). With 5 bases removed from V and 0 bases from J, the gap between germline ends came to 10 bases. The CDR3: CASSTRQSNTGELFF. Here the CDR3 DNA reads TGTGCCAGCAGTACGCGTCAATCGAACACCGGGGAGCTGTTTTTT.

This chain joins TRBV7-9 and TRBJ2-7; D call uncertain. The germline V and J ends were trimmed by 4 bases and 3 bases, with 13 bases remaining between them. This CDR3 comprises 14 residues. Per the germline V gene, CDR1 is SEHNR and CDR2 is FQNEAQ (reference sequence). The CDR3 DNA follows: TGTGCCAGCAGCTCCTACTCTAGGGTCTACGAGCAGTACTTC. Translated: CASSSYSRVYEQYF.

This clonotype has more than one count but fewer than ten. Written as DNA, the CDR3 is TGTGCCATTCGACAGGGGGCCCATGAGCAGTTCTTC. Amino acid sequence: CAIRQGAHEQFF. This sequence joins TRBV10-3 and TRBJ2-1, with 10 nucleotides matching TRBD1. Germline trimming cut 9 bases from V and 8 bases from J; bases unmatched to any gene: 4. Germline values: CDR1 ENHRY, CDR2 SYGVKD. CDR3 size: 12 residues.

This clonotype was seen many times. The chain is built from TRBV10-3 and TRBJ2-7, with 11 bases matching TRBD2. There are 18 residues in the CDR3. Germline V gene lookup returns CDR1 ENHRY and CDR2 SYGVKD. Germline trimming cut 2 bases from V and 0 bases from J; bases unmatched to any gene: 9. DNA of the CDR3: TGTGCCATCAGTGAGACGTGGACTAGCGGGCTTAGCTCCTACGAGCAGTACGTC. Translation: CAISETWTSGLSSYEQYV.

There are many counts of this clonotype. J is TRBJ2-3 and V is TRBV7-9; D not certain. The CDR3 runs 14 residues. CDR1 is SEHNR and CDR2 is FQNEAQ in the germline V gene (reference sequence). V dropped 3 bases and J dropped 2 bases, with 9 bases sitting between them. CDR3 region: CASSFGGFTDTQYF. The CDR3 DNA sequence: TGTGCCAGCAGCTTCGGTGGCTTCACAGATACGCAGTATTTT.

In its sample, this clonotype was seen a few times. The V call is TRBV6-1, the J call TRBJ1-2, with D hard to call. CDR3 size: 13 residues. V lost 4 bases and J lost 8, with 14 bases in between. Germline assignment: CDR1 MNHNS and CDR2 SASEGT. The CDR3 protein is CASSVPPNGGYTF. CDR3 coding DNA: TGTGCCAGCAGTGTTCCCCCGAATGGAGGCTACACCTTC.

This sequence joins TRBV7-9 and TRBJ1-5, with a weak D call TRBD1 (5 bases). The V end lost 3 bases, the J end lost 8 bases, and 8 bases lay between the germline ends. This CDR3 spans 12 amino acids. Germline lookup yields CDR1 SEHNR and CDR2 FQNEAQ (reference sequence). Written as DNA, the CDR3 is TGTGCCAGCAGCTTCGACAGTGAGCCCCAGCATTTT. Translation gives CASSFDSEPQHF.

The V and J genes are TRBV9 and TRBJ1-2; TRBD1 aligns across 8 bases. The CDR3 is 15 amino acids. In germline, CDR1 is SGDLS, CDR2 YYNGEE. V gave up 2 bases and J gave up 0 bases; unmatched junction bases: 3. The CDR3 sequence is CASSVWDRTNYGYTF. CDR3 DNA sequence: TGTGCCAGCAGCGTTTGGGACAGGACTAACTATGGCTACACCTTC.

The chain links TRBV9 to TRBJ1-1; 11 bases fit TRBD1. The V gene end was trimmed by 0 bases and the J gene end by 11 bases; junction bases not matched to a gene: 9. Germline values: CDR1 SGDLS, CDR2 YYNGEE. The CDR3 consists of 15 residues. The CDR3 loop reads CASSVAPGQGATAFF. As DNA, the CDR3 is TGTGCCAGCAGCGTAGCACCTGGACAGGGGGCGACTGCTTTCTTT.